One TCR beta chain is described in this entry. No antigen is known for it. Base quality data are lacking; no much larger clone is found one base away. The immunoSEQ Assay, a bias-controlled multiplex PCR, was used to amplify TCRbeta CDR3 regions from genomic DNA. The original pipeline was this. Within the assay, amplification of reference gene primers was used to estimate how many nucleated cells each sample contained. Sequence reads were collapsed and filtered to measure the absolute abundance of every unique TCRbeta CDR3 rearrangement. Productive Simpson clonality was computed per sample as the square root of Simpson's diversity index over productive rearrangements. Entries here come from immuneACCESS through TCRdb and include only in-frame sequences with V and J called. Some clones fail to appear in such tables; in the studies checked, an unresolved V gene covers under half of the shortfall, and the cause of the remainder is unknown. The D gene and trimming were derived from the DNA, and the V and J assignments and clone size from that table. The sample table contains about 500,000 clones; only one count was recorded for about 89% of them. The leading ten clones occupy about 8.2% of the sample.

These data come from a study of blood T cell repertoires in COVID-19 (dated by TCRdb to 2018 to 2021). Context from the whole study: The collaborator samples originated in the United States, Italy and Spain and spanned the acute and convalescent phases of COVID-19. The repertoires were released in a freely available public database meant as a resource for research on the immune response to SARS-CoV-2. Deeply sampled blood TCRbeta repertoires from subjects exposed to, actively infected with, or recovered from COVID-19 were included in the dataset. Where HLA class I and class II types were available, the types were taken from metadata supplied by the sample provider, not from assay-based typing. The prospective study material was composed of cDNA or gDNA derived from T cells, B-cell-depleted T cells, or PBMCs. The samples were drawn from two sources: the first 160 participants of the ongoing ImmuneRACE study, and 950 to 1,500 subjects contributed by 6 global collaborators. A de-identified subject ID, COVID-19 status, age in years and sex were almost always included in the sample metadata. Overall study outcomes, separate from this receptor: Clinical and demographic metadata were provided uncurated, with the amount varying by source and participant.

One collaborating source in Seattle enrolled patients during active infection and followed them longitudinally through the course of disease. Collaborating institutions collected whole blood in K2EDTA tubes following their own protocols. For TCRbeta analysis, collaborators shipped samples as frozen whole blood, isolated PBMCs, or DNA extracted from either of those sample types. From a lookup of the germline V gene (reference sequence), CDR1 and CDR2 are MNHEY and SMNVEV. Spanning cysteine to phenylalanine, the CDR3 consists of 13 amino acids. Only CDR3 DNA remains: 39 bases, in frame from the first base. V is clipped by 4 bases and J by 4 bases, and the sequence between their germline boundaries is 10 bases long.

The receptor comes from a woman aged 50 to 60 with COVID-19, enrolled during active disease. Sequenced: peripheral blood. Recombination connected TRBV27 to TRBJ1-2; matching of 6 bases hints at TRBD1 as the D gene. The DNA sequence is as follows: TGTGCCAGCAGTTCCAGGGGCGGCTATGGCTACACCTTC. Protein translation: CASSSRGGYGYTF.